What follows are 15 T cell receptor beta chains derived from one specimen sequenced in a study of blood T cell repertoires in COVID-19. Only in-frame clones appear in the TCRdb table, and some are missing; sequencing was by immunoSEQ multiplex PCR. The data contain 60,000 to 70,000 clones, more than 65% of them singletons. Source material: peripheral blood. The receptors originated from a woman in her sixties or seventies with acute or convalescent COVID-19.

This clone has only one observation. V gene TRBV19 combines with J gene TRBJ1-5; D is perhaps TRBD1 (6 bases). Trimming stripped 3 bases from V and 0 bases from J, with 9 bases between. Per the germline V gene, CDR1 is LNHDA and CDR2 is SQIVND (reference sequence). The CDR3 sequence is 15 residues long. The CDR3 here is CASSIGTHSNQPQHF. The CDR3 bases are TGTGCCAGTAGTATTGGGACACATAGCAATCAGCCCCAGCATTTT.

The chain recombines TRBV7-9 with TRBJ2-1; 8 bases map to TRBD2. Germline-derived CDR1 and CDR2 are SEHNR and FQNEAQ (reference sequence). V shed 3 bases and J 2 bases; nucleotides not matched to a gene: 6. This CDR3 spans 16 amino acids. The chain's CDR3 is CASSLVGGGPYNEQFF. The CDR3, as DNA: TGTGCCAGCAGCTTGGTGGGCGGGGGGCCCTACAATGAGCAGTTCTTC.

The chain combines TRBV25-1 with TRBJ1-2, with 9 nucleotides matching TRBD1. V was pared by 0 bases and J by 5 bases, with 4 bases of the junction left unmatched. Germline loops: CDR1 MGHDK, CDR2 SYGVNS. CDR3 size: 15 residues. Here the CDR3 DNA reads TGTGCCAGCAGTGAATACGCGGGACAGGGTTATGGCTACACCTTC. Its protein is CASSEYAGQGYGYTF.

The V gene is TRBV6-1, the J gene TRBJ2-5; 12 bases are shared with TRBD2. The V segment lost 0 bases and the J segment 2 bases; nucleotides outside the gene matches: 7. The germline V gene has CDR1 MNHNS and CDR2 SASEGT. This CDR3 has 18 amino acids. CDR3 protein: CASSEATSGGLGQETQYF. CDR3 coding DNA: TGTGCCAGCAGTGAAGCGACTAGCGGGGGCTTGGGGCAAGAGACCCAGTACTTC.

The chain has TRBV27 and TRBJ2-7; D may be TRBD2 (5 bases). Trimming left V 5 bases short and J 1 base short, with 12 bases between. CDR1 MNHEY and CDR2 SMNVEV come from the germline V gene (reference sequence). The CDR3 runs 14 residues. CDR3 amino acids: CASSLYRGSYEQYF. The CDR3, as DNA: TGTGCCAGCAGTCTATATCGGGGTTCCTACGAGCAGTACTTC.

The chain combines TRBV7-9 with TRBJ2-7; D uncertain. The CDR3 runs 11 residues. Trimming stripped 3 bases from V and 5 bases from J, with 5 bases between. From germline, CDR1 is SEHNR and CDR2 FQNEAQ (reference sequence). The CDR3 bases are TGTGCCAGCAGCTTTATCGACGAGCAGTACTTC. The encoded protein is CASSFIDEQYF.

CDR3 residues: CASSRDRLNTEAFF. In DNA, the CDR3 is TGTGCCAGCTCACGGGACAGATTGAACACTGAAGCTTTCTTT. The chain recombines TRBV18 with TRBJ1-1; 7 bases match TRBD1. This CDR3 contains 14 residues. Trimming removed 4 bases from V and 0 bases from J; junction bases left unmatched: 2. The germline CDR1 and CDR2 sequences are KGHSH and LQKENI.

The J gene is TRBJ2-3, the V gene TRBV11-3; 7 bases align to TRBD2. The V gene's germline CDR1 is SGHNT and CDR2 YENEEA. CDR3 length: 18 residues. Germline trimming cut 3 bases from V and 2 bases from J; bases unmatched to any gene: 14. The CDR3 reads CASSLSSPPRGDTDTQYF. The DNA for the CDR3 is TGTGCCAGCAGCTTGTCTTCCCCCCCCCGGGGGGACACAGATACGCAGTATTTT.

V is TRBV11-2 and J is TRBJ1-2; 7 bases align to TRBD1. Germline V gene data show CDR1 as SGHAT and CDR2 as FQNNGV. The J segment lost 8 bases and the V segment lost 5 bases, leaving 8 bases of the junction unmatched. This CDR3 spans 13 amino acids. The CDR3 loop reads CASSPRQGSGYTF. Written as DNA, the CDR3 is TGTGCCAGCAGCCCGAGACAGGGCAGCGGCTACACCTTC.

The chain's CDR3 is CAITGEENSPLHF. The CDR3 nucleotides read TGTGCCATCACAGGGGAAGAAAATTCACCCCTCCACTTT. The chain combines TRBV10-3 with TRBJ1-6, with D possibly being TRBD1 (6 bases). Germline V CDR1 and CDR2: ENHRY, SYGVKD. Trimming cost V 7 bases and J 7 bases, with 11 bases left between them. CDR3 size: 13 residues.

This clone was detected only a few times. The gene calls are TRBV9 and TRBJ2-7, with TRBD1 identical over 9 bases. Germline-derived CDR1 and CDR2 are SGDLS and YYNGEE. This CDR3 has 13 amino acids. Losses at the gene ends were 5 bases for V and 6 bases for J; bases not matched to a gene: 6. The CDR3 loop reads CASSAGTGPEQYF. CDR3 DNA sequence: TGTGCCAGCAGTGCCGGGACAGGGCCCGAGCAGTACTTC.

This chain links TRBV4-3 with TRBJ2-7, with D maybe TRBD1 (5 bases). The CDR3 covers 15 residues. Trimming pared 0 bases from V and 4 bases from J, leaving 13 bases between. Germline V CDR1 and CDR2: LGHNA, YSLEER. The CDR3 reads CASSQESGSSYEQYF. The DNA for the CDR3 is TGCGCCAGCAGCCAAGAGTCAGGGTCCTCTTACGAGCAGTACTTC.

V and J are TRBV7-2 and TRBJ2-1, with TRBD1 as a possible D gene (6 bases). CDR1 is SGHTA and CDR2 is FQGNSA in the germline V gene. The V end was cut by 5 bases, the J end by 0 bases, with 11 bases between. The CDR3 length is 15 residues. CDR3 DNA: TGTGCCAGCAGCACCGGACAGCCCTCCTACAATGAGCAGTTCTTC. This encodes CASSTGQPSYNEQFF.

This chain joins TRBV30 and TRBJ1-4; TRBD1 is a possible D gene (6 bases). Trimming took 8 bases from V and 7 from J, leaving 17 bases between them. The germline V gene has CDR1 GTSNPN and CDR2 SVGIG (reference sequence). The CDR3 extends over 13 amino acids. CDR3 sequence: CARHDRHSEKLFF. The CDR3 bases are TGTGCCAGACATGACAGGCACAGTGAAAAACTGTTTTTT.

This clone has just a few counts. The rearrangement joins TRBV5-1 to TRBJ1-6; D is unclear. The CDR3 runs 16 residues. The V end was cut by 0 bases, the J end by 1 base, with 8 bases between. CDR1 and CDR2 from the germline V gene are SGHRS and YFSETQ. CDR3 DNA: TGCGCCAGCAGCTTGGGTGTGCGTTCCTATAATTCACCCCTCCACTTT. This translates into CASSLGVRSYNSPLHF.